This T cell receptor (beta chain) was sequenced during a study of neurological immune-mediated disorders. Study-wide points: Neither clinical nor MRI features showed any association with the multiple sclerosis repertoire cluster, and the authors stated that larger cohorts are needed.

This clonotype was counted many times. Its antigen remains unidentified. TCRdb used MiXCR to reprocess the 5' RACE reads, holding one entry per CDR3 protein. The repertoire includes some 22,000 distinct CDR3 sequences, roughly 17% of them detected once, and around 7% sits in the top ten. The source material was CD8+ T cells from blood. This TCR was sampled from a woman between 18 and 29 years old with multiple sclerosis.

The CDR3 DNA is TGTGCCAGCAGCTCGAGGGGGACTAGCAATTCAGATACGCAGTATTTT. It specifies CASSSRGTSNSDTQYF. V usage is TRBV7-2 and J usage is TRBJ2-3; TRBD2 aligns across 9 bases. Germline V gene sequence: CDR1 SGHTA, CDR2 FQGNSA. The CDR3 contains 16 residues. The V and J ends lost 4 bases and 4 bases, in that order; junction bases with no gene match: 9.